Below, 16 T cell receptor beta chains from the same sample are listed, as sequenced in a study of identical twins. TCRdb re-derived calls from the 5' RACE reads in MiXCR, one entry per CDR3 protein. Among 690,000 or so distinct CDR3 sequences, around 8.3% were seen once, and the ten largest hold roughly 0.9%. The same specimen was also included in a second study, on yellow fever vaccine responses in identical twins.

What was sequenced was PBMCs. These receptors were taken from a woman under 30 in good health.

The chain employs TRBV7-8 and TRBJ2-7; D could derive from TRBD1 or TRBD2 (5 bases each). The germline V and J ends were trimmed by 1 base and 0 bases, with 10 bases remaining between them. The CDR3 totals 15 residues. Germline V lookup: CDR1 SGHVS, CDR2 FQNEAQ. The CDR3 spells CASSLELGTSYEQYF. The CDR3 DNA sequence: TGTGCCAGCAGCTTAGAATTAGGGACCTCCTACGAGCAGTACTTC.

The chain uses TRBV5-1 and TRBJ2-1; 12 positions agree with TRBD2. The CDR3 spans 16 residues. Losses at the gene ends were 0 bases for V and 8 bases for J; bases not matched to a gene: 6. CDR1 is SGHRS, CDR2 YFSETQ, per germline. In nucleotides, the CDR3 is TGCGCCAGCAGCTTGGTGCTAGCGGGAGGGAGAGATGAGCAGTTCTTC. This encodes CASSLVLAGGRDEQFF.

The gene calls are TRBV24-1 and TRBJ2-1; 8 bases agree with TRBD2. V lost 1 base and J lost 5; bases outside the gene matches: 15. The CDR3 sequence is 19 residues long. The germline gives CDR1 KGHDR, CDR2 SFDVKD. CDR3 loop: CATSDLPTVPGLGDNEQFF. The CDR3 DNA follows: TGTGCCACCAGTGATTTACCGACCGTTCCGGGACTAGGGGACAATGAGCAGTTCTTC.

This clonotype occurred many times. The chain is built from TRBV5-1 and TRBJ2-5; D tentatively fits TRBD1 or TRBD2 (6 bases each). The V gene lost 0 bases and the J gene lost 2 bases, with 11 bases spanning the gap. Germline V gene data show CDR1 as SGHRS and CDR2 as YFSETQ. The CDR3 has 15 residues. CDR3 sequence: CASSLGRGRQETQYF. The CDR3 bases are TGCGCCAGCAGCTTGGGTCGGGGGCGTCAAGAGACCCAGTACTTC.

This chain uses TRBV15 with TRBJ2-7; no definite D call. The germline V and J ends were trimmed by 0 bases and 4 bases, with 10 bases remaining between them. CDR1 LNHNV and CDR2 YYDKDF come from the germline V gene (reference sequence). This CDR3 region has 14 residues. CDR3 amino acids: CATSRDRQSYEQYF. The CDR3 DNA follows: TGTGCCACCAGCAGAGATAGACAATCTTACGAGCAGTACTTC.

This clonotype has only a few counts. The V and J genes are TRBV29-1 and TRBJ2-4; a possible D gene is TRBD1 (6 bases). The length of the CDR3 is 14 residues. CDR1 SQVTM and CDR2 ANQGSEA come from the germline V gene. V lost 4 bases and J lost 2, with 12 bases in between. This CDR3 is CSVARRGSKNIQYF. The DNA for the CDR3 is TGCAGCGTTGCTCGCAGGGGTTCCAAAAACATTCAGTACTTC.

The rearrangement uses TRBV11-2 and TRBJ2-2; no clear D. The germline V gene has CDR1 SGHAT and CDR2 FQNNGV. V shed 5 bases and J shed 4 bases, with 11 bases lying between them. The CDR3 is made up of 14 amino acids. The CDR3 region is CASSTQIRTGELFF. As DNA, the CDR3 is TGTGCCAGCAGCACCCAGATCCGCACCGGGGAGCTGTTTTTT.

At least ten counts were recorded for this clonotype. The chain combines TRBV20-1 with TRBJ2-1, with TRBD2 identical over 13 bases. This CDR3 is 14 amino acids long. Looked up from germline, CDR1 is DFQATT and CDR2 is SNEGSKA (reference sequence). The CDR3 DNA sequence: TGCAGCACCCTACTAGCGGGGGGGTACAATGAGCAGTTCTTC. The encoded protein is CSTLLAGGYNEQFF.

This chain joins TRBV5-6 and TRBJ1-1, with D perhaps matching TRBD1 (5 bases). This CDR3 has 13 residues. V lost 0 bases to trimming and J lost 8 bases, with 11 bases between them. Germline V lookup: CDR1 SGHDT, CDR2 YYEEEE. The CDR3 loop is CASSLVAGWEAFF. The CDR3, as DNA: TGTGCCAGCAGCTTGGTGGCAGGGTGGGAAGCTTTCTTT. Full variable domain (rest looked up from reference TRBV5-6 and TRBJ1-1): DAGVTQSPTHLIKTRGQQVTLRCSPKSGHDTVSWYQQALGQGPQFIFQYYEEEERQRGNFPDRFSGHQFPNYSSELNVNALLLGDSALYLCASSLVAGWEAFFGQGTRLTVV.

This clonotype was found a few times. The chain carries TRBV6-2 or TRBV6-3 and TRBJ2-2; no clear D. The V gene lost 8 bases and the J gene lost 9 bases, with 10 bases spanning the gap. Germline-derived CDR1 and CDR2 are MNHEY and SVGEGT. The CDR3 has 11 residues. In DNA, the CDR3 is TGTGCCAGCGCCCTTGGTAGGGAGCTGTTTTTT. This sequence encodes CASALGRELFF.

At least ten counts were recorded for this clonotype. The gene calls are TRBV10-2 and TRBJ1-1, with TRBD1 matching 7 bases. Germline CDR1 reads WSHSY; CDR2 reads SAAADI. The ends lost 9 bases at V and 2 bases at J; junction bases unmatched: 6. CDR3 length: 13 residues. The CDR3 region is CASKGTANTEAFF. The CDR3 DNA reads as TGCGCCAGTAAGGGGACAGCTAACACTGAAGCTTTCTTT.

V is TRBV11-2 and J is TRBJ2-3; D might be TRBD2 (5 bases). CDR3 length: 14 residues. The germline V and J ends were trimmed by 7 bases and 6 bases, with 17 bases remaining between them. Germline CDR1 SGHAT, CDR2 FQNNGV. The DNA for the CDR3 is TGTGCCAGCACCCCCCGAGGGCTACGGGATACGCAGTATTTT. This encodes CASTPRGLRDTQYF.

V and J are TRBV6-2 or TRBV6-3 and TRBJ2-2; TRBD1 or TRBD2 may be the D gene (7 bases each). Germline CDR1 reads MNHEY; CDR2 reads SVGEGT. Trimming took 2 bases from V and 7 from J, leaving 17 bases between them. This CDR3 is 16 amino acids long. The chain's CDR3 is CASSYRQTGRGGELFF. The DNA for the CDR3 is TGTGCCAGCAGTTACCGACAGACAGGGAGGGGCGGGGAGCTGTTTTTT.

This clonotype was recorded at least ten times. The J gene is TRBJ2-5, the V gene TRBV7-2, with D perhaps matching TRBD2 (6 bases). Trimming cost V 3 bases and J 0 bases, with 17 bases left between them. The CDR3 consists of 17 residues. Germline-derived CDR1 and CDR2 are SGHTA and FQGNSA. The CDR3 coding sequence is TGTGCCAGCAGCTTCTTCCGGGGGAGCGGTAACCAAGAGACCCAGTACTTC. Its protein product is CASSFFRGSGNQETQYF.

This chain uses TRBV7-3 with TRBJ2-1; D gene ambiguous. The germline gives CDR1 SGHTA, CDR2 FQGTGA. The CDR3 loop spans 13 amino acids. The ends were cut back, 5 bases at V and 3 bases at J, with 8 bases in the middle. The CDR3 DNA sequence: TGTGCCAGCAGCCCCGGAAACTACAATGAGCAGTTCTTC. This translates into CASSPGNYNEQFF.

This clonotype was recorded many times. The rearrangement links TRBV6-1 to TRBJ1-1; TRBD1 is a possible D gene (5 bases). The CDR3 has 14 amino acids. Trimming left V 6 bases short and J 5 bases short, with 16 bases between. Germline loops: CDR1 MNHNS, CDR2 SASEGT. The CDR3 loop is CASRAPTGGTEAFF. CDR3 DNA sequence: TGTGCCAGCAGAGCCCCTACGGGGGGGACTGAAGCTTTCTTT.